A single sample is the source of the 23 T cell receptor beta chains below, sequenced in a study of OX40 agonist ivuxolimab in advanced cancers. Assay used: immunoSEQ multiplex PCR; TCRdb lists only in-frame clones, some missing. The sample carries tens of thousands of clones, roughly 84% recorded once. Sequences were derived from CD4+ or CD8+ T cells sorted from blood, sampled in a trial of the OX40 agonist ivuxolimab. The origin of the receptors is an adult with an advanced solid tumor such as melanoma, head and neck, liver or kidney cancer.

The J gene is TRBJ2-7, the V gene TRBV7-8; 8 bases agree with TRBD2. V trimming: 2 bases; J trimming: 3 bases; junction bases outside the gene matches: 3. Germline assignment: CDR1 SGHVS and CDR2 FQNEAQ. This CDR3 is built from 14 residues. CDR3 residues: CASSLLAGRYEQYF. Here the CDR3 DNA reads TGTGCCAGCAGCTTACTAGCGGGCCGCTACGAGCAGTACTTC.

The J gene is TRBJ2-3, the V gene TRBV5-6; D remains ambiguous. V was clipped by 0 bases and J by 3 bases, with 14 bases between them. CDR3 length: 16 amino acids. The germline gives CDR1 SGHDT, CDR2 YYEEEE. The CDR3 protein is CASSLVGGWRTDTQYF. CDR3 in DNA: TGTGCCAGCAGCTTGGTAGGTGGTTGGAGAACAGATACGCAGTATTTT.

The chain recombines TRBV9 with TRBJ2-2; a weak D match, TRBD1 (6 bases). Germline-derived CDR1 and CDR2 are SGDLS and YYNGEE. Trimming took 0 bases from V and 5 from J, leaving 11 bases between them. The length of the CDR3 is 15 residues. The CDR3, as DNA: TGTGCCAGCAGCGTAGGAGGGGGAAGTACCGGGGAGCTGTTTTTT. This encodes CASSVGGGSTGELFF.

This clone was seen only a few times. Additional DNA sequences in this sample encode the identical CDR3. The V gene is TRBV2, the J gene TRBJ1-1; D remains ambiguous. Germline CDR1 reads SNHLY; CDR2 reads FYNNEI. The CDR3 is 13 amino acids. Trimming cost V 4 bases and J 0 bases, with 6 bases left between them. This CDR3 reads CASSVGLNTEAFF. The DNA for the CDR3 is TGTGCCAGCAGTGTCGGCCTGAACACTGAAGCTTTCTTT.

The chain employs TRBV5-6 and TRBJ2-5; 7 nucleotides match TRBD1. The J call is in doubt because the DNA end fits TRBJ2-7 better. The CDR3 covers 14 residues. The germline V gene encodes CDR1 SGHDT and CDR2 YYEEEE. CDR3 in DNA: TGTGCCAGCAGCTTTGGGACAGTATCTGACGAGCAGTACTTC. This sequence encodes CASSFGTVSDEQYF.

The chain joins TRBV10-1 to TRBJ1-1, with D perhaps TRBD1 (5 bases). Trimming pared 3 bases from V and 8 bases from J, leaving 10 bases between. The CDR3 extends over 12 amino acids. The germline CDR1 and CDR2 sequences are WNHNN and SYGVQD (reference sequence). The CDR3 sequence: CASSDGGREAFF. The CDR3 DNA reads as TGCGCCAGCAGTGACGGGGGTCGCGAAGCTTTCTTT.

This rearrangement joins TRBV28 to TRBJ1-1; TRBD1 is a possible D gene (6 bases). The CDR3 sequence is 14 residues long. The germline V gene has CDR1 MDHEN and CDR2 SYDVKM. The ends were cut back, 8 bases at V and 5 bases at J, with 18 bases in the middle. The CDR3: CASVRGMVWTEAFF. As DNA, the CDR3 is TGTGCCAGCGTCAGGGGTATGGTTTGGACTGAAGCTTTCTTT.

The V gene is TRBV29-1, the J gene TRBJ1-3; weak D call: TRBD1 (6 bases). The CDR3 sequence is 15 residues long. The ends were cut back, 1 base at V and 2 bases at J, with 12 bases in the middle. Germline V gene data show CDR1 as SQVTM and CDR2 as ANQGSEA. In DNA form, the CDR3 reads TGCAGCGTTGAAGCCGGGACATCCGCTGGAAACACCATATATTTT. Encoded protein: CSVEAGTSAGNTIYF.

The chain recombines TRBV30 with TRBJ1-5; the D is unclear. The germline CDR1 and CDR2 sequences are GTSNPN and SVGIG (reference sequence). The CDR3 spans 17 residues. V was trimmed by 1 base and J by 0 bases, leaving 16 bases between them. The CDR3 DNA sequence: TGTGCCTGGAGTGAAGACCCCTTTGGTTATAGCAATCAGCCCCAGCATTTT. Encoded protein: CAWSEDPFGYSNQPQHF.

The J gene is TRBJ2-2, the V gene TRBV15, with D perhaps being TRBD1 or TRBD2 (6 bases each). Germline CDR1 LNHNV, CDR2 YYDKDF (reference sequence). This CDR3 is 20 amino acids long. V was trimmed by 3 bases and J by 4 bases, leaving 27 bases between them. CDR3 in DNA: TGTGCCACCAGCAGCAATCCACGGTGGGGGCAGGGGACTGCCACCGGGGAGCTGTTTTTT. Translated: CATSSNPRWGQGTATGELFF.

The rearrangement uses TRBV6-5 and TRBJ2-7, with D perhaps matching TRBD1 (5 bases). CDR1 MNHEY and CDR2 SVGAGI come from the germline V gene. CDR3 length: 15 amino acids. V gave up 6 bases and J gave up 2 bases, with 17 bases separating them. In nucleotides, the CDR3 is TGTGCCAGCAGACCACTACGACAGACCCCCTACGAGCAGTACTTC. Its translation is CASRPLRQTPYEQYF.

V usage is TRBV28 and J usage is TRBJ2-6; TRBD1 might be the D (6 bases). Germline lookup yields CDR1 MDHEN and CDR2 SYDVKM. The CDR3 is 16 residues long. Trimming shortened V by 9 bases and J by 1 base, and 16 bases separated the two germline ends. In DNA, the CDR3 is TGTGCCAGTTCGGCGGCAGGGGTATCTGGGGCCAACGTCCTGACTTTC. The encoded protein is CASSAAGVSGANVLTF.

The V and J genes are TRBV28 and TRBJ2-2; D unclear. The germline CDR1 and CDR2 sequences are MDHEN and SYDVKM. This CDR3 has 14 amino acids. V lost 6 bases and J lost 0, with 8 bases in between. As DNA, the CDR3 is TGTGCCAGCAGGATGCTTACGAACACCGGGGAGCTGTTTTTT. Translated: CASRMLTNTGELFF. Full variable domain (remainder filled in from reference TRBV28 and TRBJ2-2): DVKVTQSSRYLVKRTGEKVFLECVQDMDHENMFWYRQDPGLGLRLIYFSYDVKMKEKGDIPEGYSVSREKKERFSLILESASTNQTSMYLCASRMLTNTGELFFGEGSRLTVL.

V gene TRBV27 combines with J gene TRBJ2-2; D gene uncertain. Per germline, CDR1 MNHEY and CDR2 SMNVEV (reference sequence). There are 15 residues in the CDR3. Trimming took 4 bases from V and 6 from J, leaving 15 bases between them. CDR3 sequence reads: CASSSTFLASGELFF. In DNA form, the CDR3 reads TGTGCCAGCAGTTCGACTTTTCTTGCCTCCGGGGAGCTGTTTTTT.

CDR3 protein: CASSPTGTAEAFF. The CDR3 DNA reads TGTGCCAGCAGCCCCACAGGGACAGCTGAAGCTTTCTTT. This sequence joins TRBV7-6 and TRBJ1-1; TRBD1 matches at 7 bases. The germline V gene has CDR1 SGHVS and CDR2 FNYEAQ. With 5 bases clipped from V and 6 bases from J, the junction kept 6 bases outside the gene matches. The CDR3 consists of 13 residues.

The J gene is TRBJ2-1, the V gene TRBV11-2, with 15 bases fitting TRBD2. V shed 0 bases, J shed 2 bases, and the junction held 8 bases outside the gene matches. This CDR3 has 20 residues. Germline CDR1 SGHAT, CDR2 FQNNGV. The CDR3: CASSLDGTSGGSLTYNEQFF. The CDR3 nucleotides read TGTGCCAGCAGCTTAGATGGGACTAGCGGGGGGAGTTTAACCTACAATGAGCAGTTCTTC.

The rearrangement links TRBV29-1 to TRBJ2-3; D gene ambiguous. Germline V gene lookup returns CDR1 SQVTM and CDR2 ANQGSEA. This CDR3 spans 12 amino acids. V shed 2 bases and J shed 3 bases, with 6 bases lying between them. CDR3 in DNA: TGCAGCGTTGAAACACAGACAGATACGCAGTATTTT. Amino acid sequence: CSVETQTDTQYF.

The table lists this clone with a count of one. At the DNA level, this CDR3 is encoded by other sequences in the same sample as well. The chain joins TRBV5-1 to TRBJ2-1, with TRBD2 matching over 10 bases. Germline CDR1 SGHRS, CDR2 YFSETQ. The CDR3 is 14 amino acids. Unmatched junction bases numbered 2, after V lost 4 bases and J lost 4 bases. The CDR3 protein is CASSPSGGYNEQFF. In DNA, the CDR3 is TGCGCCAGCAGCCCTAGCGGGGGATACAATGAGCAGTTCTTC.

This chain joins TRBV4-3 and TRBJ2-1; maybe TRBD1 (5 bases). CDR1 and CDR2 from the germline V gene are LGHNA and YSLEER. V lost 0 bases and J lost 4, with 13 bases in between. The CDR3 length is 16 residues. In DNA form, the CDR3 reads TGCGCCAGCAGCCAAGATTTGGGGCCCTCATACAATGAGCAGTTCTTC. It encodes CASSQDLGPSYNEQFF.

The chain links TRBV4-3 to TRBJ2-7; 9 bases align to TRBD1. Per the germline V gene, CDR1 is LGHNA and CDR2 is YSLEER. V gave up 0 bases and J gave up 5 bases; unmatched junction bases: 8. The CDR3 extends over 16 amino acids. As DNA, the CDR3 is TGCGCCAGCAGCCAAGATCCGGGGACAGGGAGCCACGAGCAGTACTTC. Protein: CASSQDPGTGSHEQYF.

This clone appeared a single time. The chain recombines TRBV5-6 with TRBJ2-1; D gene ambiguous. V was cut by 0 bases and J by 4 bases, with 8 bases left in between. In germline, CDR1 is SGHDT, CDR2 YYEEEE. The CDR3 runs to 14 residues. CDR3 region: CASSLALQYNEQFF. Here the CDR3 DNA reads TGTGCCAGCAGCTTGGCTCTACAATACAATGAGCAGTTCTTC.

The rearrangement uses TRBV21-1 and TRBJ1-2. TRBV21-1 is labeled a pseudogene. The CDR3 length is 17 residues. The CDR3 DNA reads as TGTGCCAGCTGGGCCGGACGGAGTTCGGTCCTCACCTATGGCTACACCTTC. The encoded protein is CASWAGRSSVLTYGYTF.

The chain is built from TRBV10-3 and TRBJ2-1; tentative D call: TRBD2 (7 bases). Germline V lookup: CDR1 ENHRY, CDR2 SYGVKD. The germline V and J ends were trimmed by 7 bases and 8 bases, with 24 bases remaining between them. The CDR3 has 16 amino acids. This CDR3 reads CAIMSSGGGLVDEQFF. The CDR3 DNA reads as TGTGCCATCATGTCCTCGGGCGGGGGCCTTGTGGATGAGCAGTTCTTC.